This TCR beta chain was captured in a study of regulatory T cells in long-lasting Graves disease. Background on the study: More than 5 years of antithyroid drugs with positive TSH receptor antibodies defined persistent Graves' disease.

Sample time point: persistent/refractory GD, antithyroid drugs over 5 years with positive TRAb. The TCR library was prepared using RNA isolated from PBMCs. The TCR beta library used iRepertoire HTBI primers with Arm-PCR amplification of CDR3. TCRdb independently ran MiXCR on the multiplex PCR reads; one entry per CDR3 protein. The sample lists roughly 430,000 distinct CDR3 sequences; roughly 21% were seen once. This CDR3 region has 14 residues. Germline assignment: CDR1 MDHEN and CDR2 SYDVKM. Trimming removed 7 bases from V and 3 bases from J, with 15 bases in between. This clonotype has just a few counts. Its antigen remains unidentified. General observations from the study: Favoring TRBV28, TRBJ1-2 and TRBJ2-5 was a feature seen in persistent disease. A limited number of samples was an acknowledged limitation. Reduced TCR diversity was observed in persistent Graves' patients versus newly diagnosed patients.

The source material was peripheral blood mononuclear cells (PBMCs), sampled when the disease was refractory, from a patient treated with antithyroid drugs. V and J are TRBV28 and TRBJ1-1, with TRBD1 as a possible D gene (6 bases). The receptor was isolated from a female donor with Graves disease. DNA for the CDR3: TGTGCCAGCAACCGGGGGGGCATTCACACTGAAGCTTTCTTT. Its protein is CASNRGGIHTEAFF.